The clone carrying this T cell receptor (beta chain) was seen more than once but under ten times. The target antigen is unknown. Sequence at one end of the junction differs from germline and may be a read error. PCR involved 60 Vbeta and 13 Jbeta primers. Assay used: immunoSEQ multiplex PCR; TCRdb lists only in-frame clones, some missing. This table has more than 50,000 clones, 65% to 80% appearing once. This CDR3 has 17 amino acids. From germline, CDR1 is SGHRS and CDR2 YFSETQ. These data are taken from a study of cytomegalovirus exposure and HLA in healthy donors. Overall study findings and caveats: Looking again later, the authors saw that most CMV-associated TCR beta chains seemed HLA-restricted. High sensitivity and specificity were reportedly achieved when the classifier diagnosed cytomegalovirus status. In a later analysis, productive TCRs from donors in an Asian-associated ancestry cluster reportedly carried fewer N-insertions than the cohort mean. Investigators reported 150 to 200 TCR beta chains as tied to cytomegalovirus.

The sample comprised PBMCs. The receptor comes from a man between 35 and 55 years old in good health and CMV-seropositive. The chain joins TRBV5-1 to TRBJ1-6; 10 bases agree with TRBD1. The CDR3 bases are TGCGCCAGCAGATTGGGGGAGGACAGGGGGGCTTTTTCACCCCTCCACTTT. Amino acid sequence: CASRLGEDRGAFSPLHF. Using reference TRBV5-1 and TRBJ1-6 for the parts outside the CDR3, the full variable domain is KAGVTQTPRYLIKTRGQQVTLSCSPISGHRSVSWYQQTPGQGLQFLFEYFSETQRNKGNFPGRFSGRQFSNSRSEMNVSTLELGDSALYLCASRLGEDRGAFSPLHFGNGTRLTVT.